The 28 T cell receptor beta chains reported below all come from one sample, sequenced in a study of control samples from healthy donors and cancer patients. TCRdb keeps only in-frame clones here, not all; method: immunoSEQ multiplex PCR. The sample shows 95,000 to 150,000 clones, roughly 92% of them seen only once. The sequenced sample consisted of PBMCs. Source of these receptors: an older man with head and neck cancer.

The chain has TRBV11-2 and TRBJ2-3; D might be TRBD1 or TRBD2, each matching 5 bases. Germline V gene lookup returns CDR1 SGHAT and CDR2 FQNNGV. Trimming stripped 5 bases from V and 0 bases from J, with 21 bases between. This CDR3 spans 18 amino acids. This CDR3 is CASSRRYRGRSSTDTQYF. The CDR3 nucleotides read TGTGCCAGCAGCCGAAGATATAGGGGACGGTCCAGCACAGATACGCAGTATTTT. Full variable domain (rest looked up from reference TRBV11-2 and TRBJ2-3): EAGVAQSPRYKIIEKRQSVAFWCNPISGHATLYWYQQILGQGPKLLIQFQNNGVVDDSQLPKDRFSAERLKGVDSTLKIQPAKLEDSAVYLCASSRRYRGRSSTDTQYFGPGTRLTVL.

The chain employs TRBV5-5 and TRBJ2-7; perhaps TRBD1 as D (5 bases). V was cut by 4 bases and J by 4 bases, with 21 bases left in between. CDR3 size: 16 residues. Germline CDR1 and CDR2: SGHKS and YYEKEE (reference sequence). In DNA form, the CDR3 reads TGTGCCAGCAGCCTGGCAGGGAAAACGCTTCAATACGAGCAGTACTTC. Its protein is CASSLAGKTLQYEQYF.

The chain joins TRBV7-8 to TRBJ2-2, with D uncertain. V was cut by 1 base and J by 6 bases, with 3 bases left in between. CDR1 is SGHVS and CDR2 is FQNEAQ in the germline V gene. This CDR3 is 12 amino acids long. CDR3 coding DNA: TGTGCCAGCAGCTTAGGTCCCGGGGAGCTGTTTTTT. It codes for CASSLGPGELFF.

The chain joins TRBV5-5 to TRBJ1-1, with TRBD1 as a possible D gene (5 bases). Deletions cut 5 bases from V and 1 base from J, with 15 bases between. The CDR3 is 15 residues long. Germline V gives CDR1 SGHKS, CDR2 YYEKEE (reference sequence). For the CDR3, the DNA is TGTGCCAGCAGTTCGGACATTAATCGGAACACTGAAGCTTTCTTT. Translated: CASSSDINRNTEAFF.

The chain recombines TRBV5-1 with TRBJ1-4, with 7 bases identical to TRBD1. The CDR3 extends over 15 amino acids. The germline gives CDR1 SGHRS, CDR2 YFSETQ. V shed 0 bases, J shed 7 bases, and the junction held 6 bases outside the gene matches. The CDR3 DNA reads as TGCGCCAGCAGCTTGGAAGGACAGGAGATTGAAAAACTGTTTTTT. Translated: CASSLEGQEIEKLFF.

Remarks on this clone: The sample contains more than one DNA sequence encoding this CDR3. The V call is TRBV6-5, the J call TRBJ1-1; D remains ambiguous. Germline CDR1 MNHEY, CDR2 SVGAGI. The CDR3 sequence is 14 residues long. V lost 0 bases and J 1 base, leaving 6 bases between the germline ends. The CDR3 nucleotides are TGTGCCAGCAGTTACTCGGGAGGGAACACTGAAGCTTTCTTT. It codes for CASSYSGGNTEAFF.

The rearrangement uses TRBV2 and TRBJ2-2; no reliable D call. Germline V CDR1 and CDR2: SNHLY, FYNNEI. Between the trimmed V and J ends, which lost 6 bases and 4 bases, there was a span of 12 bases. This CDR3 comprises 14 residues. The DNA for the CDR3 is TGTGCCAGCAGGGTCTGGGTGGGCACCGGGGAGCTGTTTTTT. Its translation is CASRVWVGTGELFF.

V is TRBV5-1 and J is TRBJ2-5, with 8 bases identical to TRBD1. Germline CDR1 SGHRS, CDR2 YFSETQ. V shed 3 bases, J shed 1 base, and the junction held 5 bases outside the gene matches. CDR3 length equals 15 residues. CDR3 nucleotide sequence: TGCGCCAGCAGCTGGGGGACAGGAGGCCAAGAGACCCAGTACTTC. Residues: CASSWGTGGQETQYF.

The chain recombines TRBV5-6 with TRBJ1-1; D not resolved. The CDR3 has 14 residues. Germline assignment: CDR1 SGHDT and CDR2 YYEEEE. V was clipped by 0 bases and J by 1 base, with 7 bases between them. CDR3 nucleotide sequence: TGTGCCAGCAGCTTGGTTTTCACGAACACTGAAGCTTTCTTT. Translated, it gives CASSLVFTNTEAFF.

V is TRBV6-2 or TRBV6-3 and J is TRBJ2-1, with D hard to call. Germline CDR1 reads MNHEY; CDR2 reads SVGEGT. CDR3 length equals 13 residues. V lost 3 bases and J lost 4, with 7 bases in between. CDR3 sequence reads: CASSYTGYNEQFF. As DNA, the CDR3 is TGTGCCAGCAGTTATACGGGTTACAATGAGCAGTTCTTC.

V gene TRBV15 combines with J gene TRBJ2-4, with 11 bases identical to TRBD1. CDR3 length: 15 amino acids. Germline-derived CDR1 and CDR2 are LNHNV and YYDKDF (reference sequence). Losses at the gene ends were 5 bases for V and 8 bases for J; bases not matched to a gene: 8. CDR3 sequence reads: CATSPPPGQGDIQYF. CDR3 coding DNA: TGTGCCACCAGCCCACCCCCGGGACAGGGGGACATTCAGTACTTC.

The CDR3 DNA sequence: TGTGCCTGGGTAGACTCGGGTGCCGGGGAGCTGTTTTTT. Translated, it gives CAWVDSGAGELFF. V is TRBV30 and J is TRBJ2-2; unclear D gene. Trimming removed 5 bases at V and 6 bases at J, with 13 bases between. Germline CDR1 and CDR2: GTSNPN and SVGIG (reference sequence). CDR3 size: 13 residues.

This chain connects TRBV4-3 to TRBJ2-1, with D perhaps TRBD1 or TRBD2 (6 bases each). V was pared by 1 base and J by 8 bases, with 18 bases between. Germline CDR1 LGHNA, CDR2 YSLEER. The CDR3 sequence is 16 residues long. The CDR3 is CASSQGWGAGRDEQFF. CDR3 DNA: TGCGCCAGCAGCCAAGGGTGGGGGGCCGGTAGGGATGAGCAGTTCTTC.

The CDR3 sequence is CAWSVQGYEQYF. Written as DNA, the CDR3 is TGTGCCTGGAGTGTTCAAGGGTACGAGCAGTACTTC. The chain joins TRBV30 to TRBJ2-7; no definite D call. This CDR3 is built from 12 residues. Trimming removed 0 bases at V and 4 bases at J, with 7 bases between. Germline V gene sequence: CDR1 GTSNPN, CDR2 SVGIG (reference sequence).

This rearrangement joins TRBV12-5 to TRBJ2-1; D may match TRBD1 or TRBD2 (6 bases each). V gave up 6 bases and J gave up 4 bases, with 16 bases separating them. CDR1 LGHNT and CDR2 FRNRAP come from the germline V gene. The CDR3 contains 15 residues. CDR3: CASGKVGGPYNEQFF. CDR3 bases: TGTGCTAGTGGGAAAGTTGGGGGGCCTTACAATGAGCAGTTCTTC.

This chain uses TRBV7-6 with TRBJ1-1; TRBD1 agrees at 10 bases. The germline V gene has CDR1 SGHVS and CDR2 FNYEAQ. The CDR3 has 16 amino acids. V trimming: 3 bases; J trimming: 1 base; junction bases outside the gene matches: 5. The CDR3 DNA is TGTGCCAGCAGCTTCGGACAGGGGGGTACGAACACTGAAGCTTTCTTT. Protein product: CASSFGQGGTNTEAFF.

The rearrangement uses TRBV7-9 and TRBJ1-2; no definite D call. The CDR3 sequence is 14 residues long. Germline V gives CDR1 SEHNR, CDR2 FQNEAQ (reference sequence). Trimming took 8 bases from V and 0 from J, leaving 13 bases between them. CDR3 DNA sequence: TGTGCCAGCCCTCGCCCCCCTCCTAACTATGGCTACACCTTC. Translation gives CASPRPPPNYGYTF.

V is TRBV7-7 and J is TRBJ2-3; no definite D call. Trimming removed 11 bases from V and 6 bases from J, with 12 bases in between. The germline V gene encodes CDR1 SSHAT and CDR2 FNYEAQ (reference sequence). CDR3 length: 11 residues. The DNA of the CDR3 is TGTGCCGTGCTCCGAGGCGATACGCAGTATTTT. It yields the protein CAVLRGDTQYF.

The chain combines TRBV5-1 with TRBJ2-1, with 9 bases identical to TRBD1. The CDR3 length is 13 residues. Germline V lookup: CDR1 SGHRS, CDR2 YFSETQ. V was pared by 4 bases and J by 6 bases, with 2 bases of the junction left unmatched. The CDR3 is CASSGGQGNEQFF. The CDR3 DNA is TGCGCCAGCAGCGGGGGACAGGGCAATGAGCAGTTCTTC.

The CDR3, as DNA: TGCGCCAGCAGCCAAGCGGGGGAAGTGAACACCGGGGAGCTGTTTTTT. The encoded protein is CASSQAGEVNTGELFF. V gene TRBV4-1 combines with J gene TRBJ2-2; TRBD2 is a possible D gene (6 bases). The CDR3 loop spans 16 amino acids. The V gene's germline CDR1 is MGHRA and CDR2 YSYEKL. V gave up 1 base and J gave up 1 base, with 10 bases separating them.

V gene TRBV6-1 combines with J gene TRBJ2-1; D unresolved. V dropped 2 bases and J dropped 7 bases, with 12 bases sitting between them. CDR1 and CDR2 (germline): MNHNS, SASEGT. The CDR3 loop spans 14 amino acids. CDR3 residues: CASSENGGTNEQFF. As DNA, the CDR3 is TGTGCCAGCAGTGAAAACGGCGGAACGAATGAGCAGTTCTTC.

CDR3 DNA: TGTGCCAGCAGCTTAGGGTTTAGCGGGAGTTCCGGGGAGCTGTTTTTT. It encodes CASSLGFSGSSGELFF. V usage is TRBV7-6 and J usage is TRBJ2-2; 9 bases map to TRBD2. With V trimmed by 1 base and J by 6 bases, 6 bases remained unmatched. The germline CDR1 and CDR2 sequences are SGHVS and FNYEAQ. The CDR3 has 16 residues.

This clone was picked up one time. The rearrangement uses TRBV19 and TRBJ1-6; possible D gene TRBD1, 5 bases. Trimming stripped 5 bases from V and 8 bases from J, with 22 bases between. Germline CDR1 LNHDA, CDR2 SQIVND (reference sequence). The CDR3 extends over 17 amino acids. CDR3 DNA sequence: TGTGCCAGTAGTCCCCCTTTAGGAGGGGCGGCTGATTCACCCCTCCACTTT. This sequence encodes CASSPPLGGAADSPLHF.

This chain uses TRBV4-1 with TRBJ1-2; TRBD1 aligns across 9 bases. Germline CDR1 reads MGHRA; CDR2 reads YSYEKL. This CDR3 comprises 15 residues. J was trimmed by 8 bases and V by 2 bases; bases with no gene match: 9. The CDR3 loop is CASSQNRDRATGYTF. The DNA of the CDR3 is TGCGCCAGCAGCCAAAACCGGGACAGGGCAACAGGCTACACCTTC.

This sequence joins TRBV6-5 and TRBJ1-1, with a possible D match to TRBD1 (6 bases). This CDR3 spans 14 amino acids. Germline loops: CDR1 MNHEY, CDR2 SVGAGI. V dropped 4 bases and J dropped 1 base, with 10 bases sitting between them. CDR3: CASSWAQGNTEAFF. CDR3 DNA: TGTGCCAGCAGTTGGGCACAGGGGAACACTGAAGCTTTCTTT.

This clone was found a few times. The V gene is TRBV2, the J gene TRBJ1-6; 7 bases fit TRBD1. CDR3 length equals 15 residues. V shed 6 bases and J 0 bases; nucleotides not matched to a gene: 2. CDR1 is SNHLY, CDR2 FYNNEI, per germline. CDR3 sequence reads: CASRGQSSYNSPLHF. The CDR3 DNA reads TGTGCCAGCAGGGGACAGAGCTCCTATAATTCACCCCTCCACTTT.

The J gene is TRBJ1-2, the V gene TRBV9, with D maybe TRBD1 (6 bases). There are 13 residues in the CDR3. With 4 bases removed from V and 8 bases from J, the gap between germline ends came to 15 bases. Per the germline V gene, CDR1 is SGDLS and CDR2 is YYNGEE. The chain's CDR3 is CASSINRESGYTF. The CDR3 DNA sequence: TGTGCCAGCAGCATCAACAGGGAGAGCGGCTACACCTTC.

The chain couples TRBV5-6 to TRBJ2-5; TRBD2 aligns across 9 bases. The ends lost 5 bases at V and 1 base at J; junction bases unmatched: 6. CDR3 size: 15 residues. Germline values: CDR1 SGHDT, CDR2 YYEEEE. CDR3 loop: CASSSSGGIQETQYF. The CDR3 region has the DNA TGTGCCAGCAGTTCGAGCGGGGGGATCCAAGAGACCCAGTACTTC.